This T cell receptor beta chain was found in a study of blood T cell repertoires in COVID-19. The CDR3 contains 13 residues. After removal of 10 bases from V and 4 bases from J, the junction contained 8 bases not matched to a gene. Per the germline V gene, CDR1 is SGHDN and CDR2 is FVKESK. Some clones are missing from TCRdb's copy, which holds only in-frame ones; the method was immunoSEQ multiplex PCR. Altogether about 110,000 clones are present, under 90% being singletons, with the ten largest covering roughly 7%. The rearrangement uses TRBV14 and TRBJ2-3, with TRBD2 identical over 7 bases. Sequenced: peripheral blood. This sequence was found in a woman in her 50s with acute or convalescent COVID-19. CDR3 sequence (DNA): TGTGCCACTAGCGGTCCCCAGGCAGATACGCAGTATTTT. Its translation: CATSGPQADTQYF.